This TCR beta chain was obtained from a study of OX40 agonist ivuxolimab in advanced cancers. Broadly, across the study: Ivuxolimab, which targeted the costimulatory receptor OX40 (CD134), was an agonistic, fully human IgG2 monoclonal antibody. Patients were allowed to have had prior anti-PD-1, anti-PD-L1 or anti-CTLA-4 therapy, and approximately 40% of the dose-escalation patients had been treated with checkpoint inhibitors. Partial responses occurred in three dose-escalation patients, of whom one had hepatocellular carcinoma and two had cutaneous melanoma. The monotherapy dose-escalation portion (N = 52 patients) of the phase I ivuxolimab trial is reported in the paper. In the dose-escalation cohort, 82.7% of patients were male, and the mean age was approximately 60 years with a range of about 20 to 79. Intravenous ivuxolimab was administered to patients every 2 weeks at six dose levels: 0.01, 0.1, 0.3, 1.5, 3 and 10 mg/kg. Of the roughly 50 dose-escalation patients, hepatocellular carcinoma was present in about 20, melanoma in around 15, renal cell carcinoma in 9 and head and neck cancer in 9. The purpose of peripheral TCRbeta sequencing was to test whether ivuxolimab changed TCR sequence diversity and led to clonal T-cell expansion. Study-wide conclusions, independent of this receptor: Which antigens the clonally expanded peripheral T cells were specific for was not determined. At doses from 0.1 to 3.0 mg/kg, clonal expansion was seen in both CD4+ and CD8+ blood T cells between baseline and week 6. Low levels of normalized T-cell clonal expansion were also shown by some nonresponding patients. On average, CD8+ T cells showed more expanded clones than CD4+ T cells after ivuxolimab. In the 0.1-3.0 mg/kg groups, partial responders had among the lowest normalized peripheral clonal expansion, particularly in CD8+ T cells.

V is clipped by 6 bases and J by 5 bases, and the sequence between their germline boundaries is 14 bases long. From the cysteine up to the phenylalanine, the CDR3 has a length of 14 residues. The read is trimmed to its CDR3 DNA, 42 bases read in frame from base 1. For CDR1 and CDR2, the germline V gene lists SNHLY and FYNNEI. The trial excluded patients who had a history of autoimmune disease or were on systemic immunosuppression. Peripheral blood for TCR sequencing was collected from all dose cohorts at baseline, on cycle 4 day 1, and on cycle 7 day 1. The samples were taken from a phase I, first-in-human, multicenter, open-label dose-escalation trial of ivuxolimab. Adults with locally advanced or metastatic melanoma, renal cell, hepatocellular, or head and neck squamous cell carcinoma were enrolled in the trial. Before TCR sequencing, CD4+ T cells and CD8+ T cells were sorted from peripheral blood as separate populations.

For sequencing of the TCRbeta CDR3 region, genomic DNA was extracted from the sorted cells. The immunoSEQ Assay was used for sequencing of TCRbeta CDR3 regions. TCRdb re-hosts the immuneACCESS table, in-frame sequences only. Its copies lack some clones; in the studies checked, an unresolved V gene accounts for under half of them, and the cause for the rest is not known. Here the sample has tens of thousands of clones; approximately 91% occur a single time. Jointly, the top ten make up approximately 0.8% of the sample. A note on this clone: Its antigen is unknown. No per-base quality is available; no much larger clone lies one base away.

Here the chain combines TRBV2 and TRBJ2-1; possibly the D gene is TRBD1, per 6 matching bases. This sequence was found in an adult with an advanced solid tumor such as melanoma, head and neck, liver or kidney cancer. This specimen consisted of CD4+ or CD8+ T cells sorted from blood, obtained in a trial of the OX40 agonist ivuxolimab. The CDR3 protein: CASRRRDNDNEQFF. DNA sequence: TGTGCCAGCAGGCGCCGGGACAACGACAATGAGCAGTTCTTC.